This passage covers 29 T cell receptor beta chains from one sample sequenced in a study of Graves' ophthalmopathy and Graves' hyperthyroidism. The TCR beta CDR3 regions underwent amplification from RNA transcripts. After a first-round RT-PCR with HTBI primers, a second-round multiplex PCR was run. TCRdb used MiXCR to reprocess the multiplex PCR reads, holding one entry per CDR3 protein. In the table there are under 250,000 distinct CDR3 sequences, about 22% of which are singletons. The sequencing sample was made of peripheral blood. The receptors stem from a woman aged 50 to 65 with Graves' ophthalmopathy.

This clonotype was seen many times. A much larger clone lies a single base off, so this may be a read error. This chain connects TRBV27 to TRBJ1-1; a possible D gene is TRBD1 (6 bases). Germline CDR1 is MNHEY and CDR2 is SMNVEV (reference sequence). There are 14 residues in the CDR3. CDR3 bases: TGTGCCAACAGTTTGAGGGGGAAGCTCACTGAAGCTTTCTTT. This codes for CANSLRGKLTEAFF.

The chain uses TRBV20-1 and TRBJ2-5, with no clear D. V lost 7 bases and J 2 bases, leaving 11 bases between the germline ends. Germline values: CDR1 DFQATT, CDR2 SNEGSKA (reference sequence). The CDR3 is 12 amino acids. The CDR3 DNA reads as TGCAGTGGGCAAGTCCAACAAGAGACCCAGTACTTC. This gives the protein CSGQVQQETQYF.

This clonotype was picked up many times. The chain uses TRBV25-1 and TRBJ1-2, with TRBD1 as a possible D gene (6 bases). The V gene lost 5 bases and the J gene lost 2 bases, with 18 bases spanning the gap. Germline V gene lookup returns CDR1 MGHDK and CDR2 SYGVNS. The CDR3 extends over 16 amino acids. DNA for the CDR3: TGTGCCAGCAGTTTAGGGGGGACTCTTCGGAACTATGGCTACACCTTC. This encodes CASSLGGTLRNYGYTF.

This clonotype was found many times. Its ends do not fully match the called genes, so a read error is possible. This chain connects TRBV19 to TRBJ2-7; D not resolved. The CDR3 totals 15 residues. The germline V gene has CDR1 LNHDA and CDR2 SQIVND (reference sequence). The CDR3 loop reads CASSPDPSATTERYF. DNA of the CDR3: TGTGCCAGTAGTCCAGACCCTTCAGCCACTACCGAGCGGTACTTC.

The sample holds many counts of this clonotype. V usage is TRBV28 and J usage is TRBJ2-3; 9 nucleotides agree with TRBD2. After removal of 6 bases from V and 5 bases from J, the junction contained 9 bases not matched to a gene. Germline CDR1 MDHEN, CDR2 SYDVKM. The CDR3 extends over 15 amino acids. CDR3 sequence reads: CASRGGRALGDTQYF. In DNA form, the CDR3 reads TGTGCCAGCAGGGGCGGGAGGGCCCTTGGAGATACGCAGTATTTT. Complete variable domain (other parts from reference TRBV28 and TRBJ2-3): DVKVTQSSRYLVKRTGEKVFLECVQDMDHENMFWYRQDPGLGLRLIYFSYDVKMKEKGDIPEGYSVSREKKERFSLILESASTNQTSMYLCASRGGRALGDTQYFGPGTRLTVL.

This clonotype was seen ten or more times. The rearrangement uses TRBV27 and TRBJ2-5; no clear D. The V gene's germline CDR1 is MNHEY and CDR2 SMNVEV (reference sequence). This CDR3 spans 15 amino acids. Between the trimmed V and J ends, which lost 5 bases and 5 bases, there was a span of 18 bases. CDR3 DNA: TGTGCCAGCAGTACCAGGACCGCTGGAGTGGAGACCCAGTACTTC. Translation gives CASSTRTAGVETQYF.

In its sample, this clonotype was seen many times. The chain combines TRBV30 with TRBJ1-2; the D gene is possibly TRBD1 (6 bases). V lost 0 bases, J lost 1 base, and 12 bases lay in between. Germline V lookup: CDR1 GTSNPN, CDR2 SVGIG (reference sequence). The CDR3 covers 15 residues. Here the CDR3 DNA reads TGTGCCTGGAGTGTACAGGGCGCGATTAACTATGGCTACACCTTC. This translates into CAWSVQGAINYGYTF.

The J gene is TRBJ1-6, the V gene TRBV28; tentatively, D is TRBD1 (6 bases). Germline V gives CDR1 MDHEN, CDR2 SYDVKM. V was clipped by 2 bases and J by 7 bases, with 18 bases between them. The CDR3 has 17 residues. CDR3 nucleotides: TGTGCCAGCAGTTTAACCTGGGGTTTTGGGACAAATTCACCCCTCCACTTT. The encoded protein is CASSLTWGFGTNSPLHF.

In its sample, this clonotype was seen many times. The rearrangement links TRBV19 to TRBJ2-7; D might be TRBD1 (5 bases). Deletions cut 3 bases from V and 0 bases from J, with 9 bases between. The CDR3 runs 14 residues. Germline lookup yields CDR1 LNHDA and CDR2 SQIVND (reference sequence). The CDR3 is CASSMGQTSYEQYF. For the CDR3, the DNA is TGTGCCAGTAGTATGGGGCAGACCTCCTACGAGCAGTACTTC. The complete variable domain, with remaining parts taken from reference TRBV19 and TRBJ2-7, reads DGGITQSPKYLFRKEGQNVTLSCEQNLNHDAMYWYRQDPGQGLRLIYYSQIVNDFQKGDIAEGYSVSREKKESFPLTVTSAQKNPTAFYLCASSMGQTSYEQYFGPGTRLTVT.

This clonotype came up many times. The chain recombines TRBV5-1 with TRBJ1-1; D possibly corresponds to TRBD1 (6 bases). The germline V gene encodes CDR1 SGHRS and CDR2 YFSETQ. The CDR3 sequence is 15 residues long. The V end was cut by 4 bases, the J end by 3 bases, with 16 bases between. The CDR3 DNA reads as TGCGCCAGCAGCCCCCTCGGCCAGGGGTACACTGAAGCTTTCTTT. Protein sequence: CASSPLGQGYTEAFF.

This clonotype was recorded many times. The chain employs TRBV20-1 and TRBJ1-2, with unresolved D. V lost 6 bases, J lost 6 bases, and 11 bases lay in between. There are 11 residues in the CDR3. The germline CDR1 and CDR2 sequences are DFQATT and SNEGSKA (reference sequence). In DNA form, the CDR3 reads TGCAGTGCCCTAGGCGGGGATGGCTACACCTTC. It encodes CSALGGDGYTF.

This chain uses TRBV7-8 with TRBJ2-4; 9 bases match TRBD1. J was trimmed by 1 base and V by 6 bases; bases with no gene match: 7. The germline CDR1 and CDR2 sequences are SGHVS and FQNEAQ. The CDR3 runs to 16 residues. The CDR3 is CASRTYRGLAKNIQYF. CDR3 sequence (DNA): TGTGCCAGCAGGACCTACAGGGGGCTCGCCAAAAACATTCAGTACTTC.

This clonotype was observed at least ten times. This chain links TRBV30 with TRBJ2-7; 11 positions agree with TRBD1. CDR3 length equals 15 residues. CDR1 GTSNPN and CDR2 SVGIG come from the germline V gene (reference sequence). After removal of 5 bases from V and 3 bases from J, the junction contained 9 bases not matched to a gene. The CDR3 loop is CAWRRTGGDIYEQYF. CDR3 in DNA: TGTGCCTGGCGTCGGACAGGGGGCGATATCTACGAGCAGTACTTC.

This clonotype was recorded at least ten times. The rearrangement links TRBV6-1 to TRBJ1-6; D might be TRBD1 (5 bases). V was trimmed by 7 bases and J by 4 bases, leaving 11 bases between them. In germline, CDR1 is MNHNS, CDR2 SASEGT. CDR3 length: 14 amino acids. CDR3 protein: CASKRRQYNSPLHF. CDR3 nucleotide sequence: TGTGCCAGCAAAAGGAGACAGTATAATTCACCCCTCCACTTT.

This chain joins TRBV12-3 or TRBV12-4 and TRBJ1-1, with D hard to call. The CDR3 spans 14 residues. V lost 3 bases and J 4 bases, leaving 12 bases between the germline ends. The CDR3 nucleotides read TGTGCCAGCAGTTTGGGTAGGGCCTCCACTGAAGCTTTCTTT. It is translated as CASSLGRASTEAFF.

The CDR3 DNA is TGTGCCAGCAGCTTAGCGTCCGCCGGGGAGCTGTTTTTT. It codes for CASSLASAGELFF. The chain joins TRBV7-9 to TRBJ2-2; D uncertain. CDR3 length: 13 residues. V lost 0 bases to trimming and J lost 6 bases, with 5 bases between them. Germline lookup yields CDR1 SEHNR and CDR2 FQNEAQ (reference sequence).

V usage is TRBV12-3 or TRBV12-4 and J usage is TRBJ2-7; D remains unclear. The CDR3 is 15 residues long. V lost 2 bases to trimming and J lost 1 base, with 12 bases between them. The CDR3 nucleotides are TGTGCCAGCAGTTTAATGGGCCGTTCTTCCTACGAGCAGTACTTC. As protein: CASSLMGRSSYEQYF.

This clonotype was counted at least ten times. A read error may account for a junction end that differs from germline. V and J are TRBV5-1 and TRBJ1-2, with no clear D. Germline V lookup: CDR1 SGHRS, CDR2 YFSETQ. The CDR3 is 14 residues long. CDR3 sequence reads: CASSLVGGDYGYTF. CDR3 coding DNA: TGTGCCAGCAGCTTGGTCGGCGGGGACTATGGCTACACCTTC.

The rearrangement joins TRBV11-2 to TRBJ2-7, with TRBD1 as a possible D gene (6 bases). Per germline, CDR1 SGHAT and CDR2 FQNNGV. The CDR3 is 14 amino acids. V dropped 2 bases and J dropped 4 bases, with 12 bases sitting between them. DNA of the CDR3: TGTGCCAGCAGCTTACAGGCAGGACAGTACGAGCAGTACTTC. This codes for CASSLQAGQYEQYF.

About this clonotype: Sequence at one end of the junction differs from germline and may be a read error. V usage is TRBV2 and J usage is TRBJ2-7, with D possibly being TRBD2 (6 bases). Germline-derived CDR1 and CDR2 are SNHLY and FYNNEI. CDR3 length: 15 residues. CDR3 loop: CGSSEFSGEGYEQYF. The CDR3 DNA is TGTGGCAGCAGTGAGTTTAGCGGAGAGGGCTACGAGCAGTACTTC.

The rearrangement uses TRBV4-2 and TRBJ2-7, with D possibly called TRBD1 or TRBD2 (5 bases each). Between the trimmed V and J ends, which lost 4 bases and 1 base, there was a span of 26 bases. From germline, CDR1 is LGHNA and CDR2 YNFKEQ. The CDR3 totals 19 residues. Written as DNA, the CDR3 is TGTGCCAGCAGCCTCCTGAATGGGGGAGTTCCTGGAGGATCCTACGAGCAGTACTTC. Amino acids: CASSLLNGGVPGGSYEQYF.

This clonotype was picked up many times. The CDR3 DNA reads TGTGCCAGCCGGGACAGCCAACTAGCCAAAAACATTCAGTACTTC. Residues: CASRDSQLAKNIQYF. The chain joins TRBV19 to TRBJ2-4; 7 nucleotides line up with TRBD1. The CDR3 extends over 15 amino acids. V shed 9 bases and J 0 bases; nucleotides not matched to a gene: 8. Germline CDR1 LNHDA, CDR2 SQIVND (reference sequence).

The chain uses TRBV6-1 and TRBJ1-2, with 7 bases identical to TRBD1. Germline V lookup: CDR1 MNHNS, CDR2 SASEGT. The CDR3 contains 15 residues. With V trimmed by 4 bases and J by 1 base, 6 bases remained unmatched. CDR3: CASSGRDRSNYGYTF. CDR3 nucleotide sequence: TGTGCCAGCAGTGGCCGGGACAGAAGTAACTATGGCTACACCTTC.

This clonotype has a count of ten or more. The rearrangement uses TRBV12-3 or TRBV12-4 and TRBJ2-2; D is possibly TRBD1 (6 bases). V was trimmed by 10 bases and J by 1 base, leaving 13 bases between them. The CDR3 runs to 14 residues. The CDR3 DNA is TGTGCCACCTCCAACAGGGAGAACACCGGGGAGCTGTTTTTT. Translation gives CATSNRENTGELFF.

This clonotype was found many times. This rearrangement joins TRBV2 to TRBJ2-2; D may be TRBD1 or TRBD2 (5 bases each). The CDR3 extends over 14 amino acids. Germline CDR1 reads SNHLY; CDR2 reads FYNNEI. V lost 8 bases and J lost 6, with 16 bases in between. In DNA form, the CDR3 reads TGTGCCAGCGGGACGGTTAGCCGGGCCGGGGAGCTGTTTTTT. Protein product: CASGTVSRAGELFF.

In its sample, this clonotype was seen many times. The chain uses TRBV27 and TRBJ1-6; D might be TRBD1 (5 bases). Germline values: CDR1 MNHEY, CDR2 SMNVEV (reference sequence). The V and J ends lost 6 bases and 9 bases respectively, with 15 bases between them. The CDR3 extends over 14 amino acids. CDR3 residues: CASSPAGGGSPLHF. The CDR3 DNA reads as TGTGCCAGCAGCCCGGCCGGGGGTGGTTCACCCCTCCACTTT.

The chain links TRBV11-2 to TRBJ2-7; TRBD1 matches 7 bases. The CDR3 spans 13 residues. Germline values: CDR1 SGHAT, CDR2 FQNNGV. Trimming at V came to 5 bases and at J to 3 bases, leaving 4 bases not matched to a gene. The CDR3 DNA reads TGTGCCAGCAGCCGGGGACAGTTCTACGAGCAGTACTTC. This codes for CASSRGQFYEQYF.

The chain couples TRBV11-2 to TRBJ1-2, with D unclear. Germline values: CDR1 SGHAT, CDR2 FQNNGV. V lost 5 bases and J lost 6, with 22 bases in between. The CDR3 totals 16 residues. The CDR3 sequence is CASSIFLAASIDGYTF. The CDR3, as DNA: TGTGCCAGCAGCATATTCCTGGCAGCCAGTATCGATGGCTACACCTTC.

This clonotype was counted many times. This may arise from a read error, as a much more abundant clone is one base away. In nucleotides, the CDR3 is TGTGTCAGCGGAAGGAACACTGAAGCTTTCTTT. Translation: CVSGRNTEAFF. The chain joins TRBV6-1 to TRBJ1-1; D gene ambiguous. The CDR3 length is 11 residues. The V gene's germline CDR1 is MNHNS and CDR2 SASEGT.